Below, 9 T cell receptor beta chains from the same sample are listed, as sequenced in a study of T cells after yellow fever vaccination. TCRdb re-called the 5' RACE reads through MiXCR, storing one row per CDR3 protein. This sample has about 74,000 distinct CDR3 sequences, with about 6.6% found just once. The specimen was CD8+ T cells sorted from PBMCs, collected about 5 days after the first yellow fever vaccination. The receptors were sampled from a young man who received the YFV17D yellow fever vaccine.

This clonotype was seen only a few times. This chain links TRBV9 with TRBJ1-1; D remains ambiguous. The CDR3 spans 16 residues. CDR1 is SGDLS and CDR2 is YYNGEE in the germline V gene. Trimming shortened V by 0 bases and J by 0 bases, and 12 bases separated the two germline ends. CDR3 residues: CASSVGYQTLNTEAFF. Here the CDR3 DNA reads TGTGCCAGCAGCGTAGGCTACCAGACATTGAACACTGAAGCTTTCTTT.

This clonotype came up a few times. The chain links TRBV12-3 or TRBV12-4 to TRBJ1-5, with D possibly matching TRBD1 (5 bases). The CDR3 spans 13 residues. The ends were cut back, 5 bases at V and 9 bases at J, with 14 bases in the middle. CDR3 sequence reads: CASSPRGRMPQHF. CDR3 sequence (DNA): TGTGCCAGCAGTCCAAGGGGTCGGATGCCCCAGCATTTT.

In this sample, this clonotype turned up a few times. The chain links TRBV5-1 to TRBJ2-1, with D tentatively TRBD1 (6 bases). This CDR3 has 16 amino acids. V was trimmed by 3 bases and J by 0 bases, leaving 13 bases between them. The germline V gene encodes CDR1 SGHRS and CDR2 YFSETQ. The CDR3 DNA follows: TGCGCCAGCAGCTCGGGTGTGGGGGCCTCCTACAATGAGCAGTTCTTC. Its translation is CASSSGVGASYNEQFF.

This clonotype appeared a few times. The chain employs TRBV20-1 and TRBJ2-1, with D maybe TRBD2 (5 bases). From germline, CDR1 is DFQATT and CDR2 SNEGSKA (reference sequence). V lost 0 bases to trimming and J lost 7 bases, with 16 bases between them. This CDR3 is 15 amino acids long. CDR3 in DNA: TGCAGTGCTAGAGATAGAGGGATTTACTGGAATGAGCAGTTCTTC. Its translation is CSARDRGIYWNEQFF.

This sequence joins TRBV7-2 and TRBJ2-7; no reliable D call. Germline-derived CDR1 and CDR2 are SGHTA and FQGNSA. The CDR3 length is 15 residues. V was trimmed by 5 bases and J by 1 base, leaving 15 bases between them. CDR3 bases: TGTGCCAGCAGCCCGAGACACGCAACGTCCTACGAGCAGTACTTC. Translation: CASSPRHATSYEQYF.

The chain couples TRBV28 to TRBJ2-5; D is ambiguous. The CDR3 loop spans 13 amino acids. Germline V gene lookup returns CDR1 MDHEN and CDR2 SYDVKM. Trimming stripped 8 bases from V and 2 bases from J, with 12 bases between. This CDR3 is CASLKPPQETQYF. In DNA, the CDR3 is TGTGCCAGCCTTAAACCCCCACAAGAGACCCAGTACTTC.

This clonotype appeared many times. This chain joins TRBV10-3 and TRBJ2-1; 9 bases are shared with TRBD2. There are 16 residues in the CDR3. Germline V gives CDR1 ENHRY, CDR2 SYGVKD. Trimming cost V 0 bases and J 9 bases; bases outside gene matches: 9. CDR3 DNA sequence: TGTGCCATCAGTGAGTCAAGAGCGGGGGGTATGAGTGAGCAGTTCTTC. Its translation: CAISESRAGGMSEQFF.

The table lists this clonotype with many counts. The chain is built from TRBV7-3 and TRBJ2-3, with D unresolved. Trimming removed 2 bases from V and 1 base from J, with 4 bases in between. The CDR3 covers 13 residues. CDR1 and CDR2 (germline): SGHTA, FQGTGA. The CDR3 loop reads CASSLVRTDTQYF. CDR3 DNA sequence: TGTGCCAGCAGCTTAGTCCGCACAGATACGCAGTATTTT.

This clonotype was observed at least ten times. The chain recombines TRBV5-6 with TRBJ1-1; tentative D call: TRBD1 (6 bases). Germline CDR1 SGHDT, CDR2 YYEEEE. V lost 4 bases and J lost 10, with 14 bases in between. The CDR3 is made up of 12 amino acids. The CDR3 DNA reads as TGTGCCAGCAGCCCGGGGGGCAACCCAGCTTTCTTT. The encoded protein is CASSPGGNPAFF.